The 22 T cell receptor beta chains listed next were all sequenced from one sample in a study of OX40 agonist ivuxolimab in advanced cancers. Sequencing was performed with immunoSEQ multiplex PCR; in TCRdb, only in-frame clones are kept and a portion is missing. The data contain tens of thousands of clones, about 94% of them seen just once; the ten biggest clones take up 15% to 20%. This sample comprised CD4+ or CD8+ T cells sorted from blood, obtained in a trial of the OX40 agonist ivuxolimab. Every receptor here comes from an adult with an advanced solid tumor such as melanoma, head and neck, liver or kidney cancer.

The rearrangement uses TRBV28 and TRBJ2-3, with D hard to call. The CDR3 spans 14 residues. The germline V and J ends were trimmed by 3 bases and 2 bases, with 9 bases remaining between them. From germline, CDR1 is MDHEN and CDR2 SYDVKM. CDR3 sequence reads: CASSFGQFTDTQYF. CDR3 coding DNA: TGTGCCAGCAGTTTTGGGCAATTCACAGATACGCAGTATTTT.

This chain joins TRBV19 and TRBJ2-5, with 12 bases that match TRBD2. The V and J ends lost 4 bases and 4 bases, in that order; junction bases with no gene match: 7. This CDR3 is 16 amino acids long. Germline CDR1 LNHDA, CDR2 SQIVND (reference sequence). The CDR3 loop reads CASSTLPGLAGETQYF. The CDR3 DNA sequence: TGTGCCAGTAGTACTTTGCCGGGACTAGCGGGAGAGACCCAGTACTTC.

The V gene is TRBV7-6, the J gene TRBJ2-1, with 9 nucleotides matching TRBD2. This CDR3 is built from 16 residues. With 0 bases clipped from V and 4 bases from J, the junction kept 4 bases outside the gene matches. Germline lookup yields CDR1 SGHVS and CDR2 FNYEAQ. This CDR3 reads CASSLALAGLYNEQFF. The DNA for the CDR3 is TGTGCCAGCAGCTTAGCGCTAGCGGGGTTGTACAATGAGCAGTTCTTC.

This chain joins TRBV29-1 and TRBJ2-1; D may be TRBD2 (6 bases). V was trimmed by 1 base and J by 4 bases, leaving 14 bases between them. Germline CDR1 and CDR2: SQVTM and ANQGSEA. CDR3 length: 15 amino acids. This CDR3 is CSVEAPGLPYNEQFF. The CDR3, as DNA: TGCAGCGTTGAAGCCCCGGGACTCCCTTACAATGAGCAGTTCTTC.

This clone was counted a single time. This chain links TRBV7-3 with TRBJ2-1, with D possibly called TRBD1 or TRBD2 (5 bases each). This CDR3 comprises 15 residues. V was shortened by 2 bases and J by 9 bases, with 17 bases between the two germline ends. The V gene's germline CDR1 is SGHTA and CDR2 FQGTGA. Here the CDR3 DNA reads TGTGCCAGCAGCTTAGTCCCATCTCTGAGGGGTGAGCAGTTCTTC. Translated: CASSLVPSLRGEQFF.

The genes are TRBV4-1 and TRBJ2-1, with no clear D. The CDR3 runs to 14 residues. CDR1 is MGHRA, CDR2 YSYEKL, per germline. Trimming cost V 1 base and J 8 bases, with 12 bases left between them. The CDR3 DNA follows: TGCGCCAGCAGCCAAGGCAGAGTACGTGATGAGCAGTTCTTC. Amino acids: CASSQGRVRDEQFF.

The chain recombines TRBV25-1 with TRBJ1-5; D not certain. Germline CDR1 MGHDK, CDR2 SYGVNS. This CDR3 is built from 13 residues. The germline V and J ends were trimmed by 2 bases and 2 bases, with 4 bases remaining between them. The CDR3 sequence is CASSERGNQPQHF. In nucleotides, the CDR3 is TGTGCCAGCAGTGAACGCGGCAATCAGCCCCAGCATTTT.

V is TRBV29-1 and J is TRBJ1-5; 12 positions match TRBD1. This CDR3 comprises 13 residues. V lost 6 bases to trimming and J lost 8 bases; unmatched junction nucleotides: 5. Looked up from germline, CDR1 is SQVTM and CDR2 is ANQGSEA. The DNA of the CDR3 is TGCAGCGTGAGGGACAGGGGGCGTGAGCCCCAGCATTTT. This codes for CSVRDRGREPQHF.

The chain uses TRBV27 and TRBJ2-7; 8 positions agree with TRBD1. Germline V gene sequence: CDR1 MNHEY, CDR2 SMNVEV (reference sequence). Unmatched junction bases numbered 7, after V lost 3 bases and J lost 12 bases. The CDR3 is 12 amino acids. CDR3 sequence reads: CASSFDRGRPYF. The CDR3 DNA is TGTGCCAGCAGTTTCGACAGGGGACGGCCGTACTTC.

This clone was recorded only once. The J gene is TRBJ2-1, the V gene TRBV5-4; maybe TRBD1 (6 bases). CDR3 size: 15 residues. The V gene lost 3 bases and the J gene lost 7 bases, with 17 bases spanning the gap. Germline lookup yields CDR1 SGHNT and CDR2 YYREEE (reference sequence). CDR3 sequence: CASSSAWDIRNEQFF. Written as DNA, the CDR3 is TGTGCCAGCAGCTCTGCTTGGGACATAAGGAATGAGCAGTTCTTC.

V and J are TRBV7-6 and TRBJ1-3; D not certain. The germline CDR1 and CDR2 sequences are SGHVS and FNYEAQ. The length of the CDR3 is 15 residues. The germline V and J ends were trimmed by 5 bases and 0 bases, with 11 bases remaining between them. The DNA of the CDR3 is TGTGCCAGCAGCCAGGTCGCGAGCTCTGGAAACACCATATATTTT. Protein: CASSQVASSGNTIYF.

The gene calls are TRBV28 and TRBJ2-7, with D possibly matching TRBD2 (6 bases). CDR1 and CDR2 (germline): MDHEN, SYDVKM. The CDR3 covers 13 residues. The ends were cut back, 6 bases at V and 6 bases at J, with 15 bases in the middle. The CDR3 coding sequence is TGTGCCAGCAGCGACAGCGGGTTCCCCGAGCAGTACTTC. Residues: CASSDSGFPEQYF. Full variable domain (rest looked up from reference TRBV28 and TRBJ2-7): DVKVTQSSRYLVKRTGEKVFLECVQDMDHENMFWYRQDPGLGLRLIYFSYDVKMKEKGDIPEGYSVSREKKERFSLILESASTNQTSMYLCASSDSGFPEQYFGPGTRLTVT.

This clone was seen a few times. The J gene is TRBJ1-2, the V gene TRBV7-9; D not resolved. V dropped 2 bases and J dropped 0 bases, with 7 bases sitting between them. This CDR3 is 14 amino acids long. CDR1 is SEHNR and CDR2 is FQNEAQ in the germline V gene (reference sequence). Here the CDR3 reads CASSLWRSNYGYTF. CDR3 in DNA: TGTGCCAGCAGCTTATGGCGCTCTAACTATGGCTACACCTTC. The full variable domain, with the rest looked up from reference TRBV7-9 and TRBJ1-2, is DTGVSQNPRHKITKRGQNVTFRCDPISEHNRLYWYRQTLGQGPEFLTYFQNEAQLEKSRLLSDRFSAERPKGSFSTLEIQRTEQGDSAMYLCASSLWRSNYGYTFGSGTRLTVV.

The chain is built from TRBV7-9 and TRBJ2-1; TRBD2 aligns across 9 bases. The CDR3 contains 14 residues. V shed 10 bases, J shed 8 bases, and the junction held 12 bases outside the gene matches. The V gene's germline CDR1 is SEHNR and CDR2 FQNEAQ (reference sequence). In DNA, the CDR3 is TGTGCCACCAGGGCTAGCGGGACCTTATATGAGCAGTTCTTC. Protein: CATRASGTLYEQFF.

V usage is TRBV29-1 and J usage is TRBJ1-1; weak D call: TRBD1 (5 bases). The CDR3 loop spans 15 amino acids. Per germline, CDR1 SQVTM and CDR2 ANQGSEA. The V gene lost 7 bases and the J gene lost 3 bases, with 21 bases spanning the gap. CDR3 sequence reads: CSAPRSQGRYTEAFF. The CDR3 nucleotides are TGCAGCGCCCCTCGGTCTCAGGGAAGGTACACTGAAGCTTTCTTT.

The chain links TRBV5-5 to TRBJ2-1; D possibly corresponds to TRBD2 (5 bases). The V gene's germline CDR1 is SGHKS and CDR2 YYEKEE (reference sequence). V gave up 0 bases and J gave up 5 bases, with 12 bases separating them. The CDR3 has 15 residues. The CDR3 nucleotides are TGTGCCAGCAGCTTGGTAGAGGGTGCCAACAATGAGCAGTTCTTC. Translation gives CASSLVEGANNEQFF.

The chain has TRBV10-3 and TRBJ1-1; 8 nucleotides align to TRBD1. The CDR3 is 15 amino acids. Per the germline V gene, CDR1 is ENHRY and CDR2 is SYGVKD. Trimming at V came to 6 bases and at J to 2 bases, leaving 8 bases not matched to a gene. CDR3 coding DNA: TGTGCCATCAGCCAGGGGGCAGGGATAAACACTGAAGCTTTCTTT. This translates into CAISQGAGINTEAFF.

The chain carries TRBV7-9 and TRBJ2-5; D remains unclear. Trimming left V 4 bases short and J 4 bases short, with 13 bases between. Germline lookup yields CDR1 SEHNR and CDR2 FQNEAQ (reference sequence). The CDR3 loop spans 14 amino acids. This chain's CDR3 is CASSSRVRTETQYF. The CDR3 DNA sequence: TGTGCCAGCAGCTCCCGCGTGAGGACAGAGACCCAGTACTTC.

The chain recombines TRBV7-9 with TRBJ2-7, with TRBD2 identical over 7 bases. The CDR3 runs to 17 residues. The V gene's germline CDR1 is SEHNR and CDR2 FQNEAQ (reference sequence). V shed 7 bases, J shed 2 bases, and the junction held 17 bases outside the gene matches. This chain's CDR3 is CASTLGRGGSGTYEQYF. The CDR3 DNA reads as TGTGCCAGCACCCTAGGACGGGGCGGGAGCGGAACCTACGAGCAGTACTTC.

This chain joins TRBV13 and TRBJ2-2, with 8 bases that match TRBD1. The V gene's germline CDR1 is PRHDT and CDR2 FYEKMQ (reference sequence). V shed 1 base, J shed 1 base, and the junction held 2 bases outside the gene matches. The CDR3 loop spans 16 amino acids. Here the CDR3 DNA reads TGTGCCAGCAGCTTAGTCGGGACAGGGAACACCGGGGAGCTGTTTTTT. Protein sequence: CASSLVGTGNTGELFF.

This chain links TRBV10-3 with TRBJ2-1; the match to TRBD1 covers 12 bases. Germline V gene data show CDR1 as ENHRY and CDR2 as SYGVKD. V lost 2 bases to trimming and J lost 6 bases; unmatched junction nucleotides: 5. The CDR3 is made up of 16 amino acids. The CDR3, as DNA: TGTGCCATCAGTGAGACCGGGACAGGGGGCATCAATGAGCAGTTCTTC. It encodes CAISETGTGGINEQFF.

The chain combines TRBV5-6 with TRBJ1-1; D remains ambiguous. The CDR3 is made up of 14 amino acids. Trimming shortened V by 4 bases and J by 0 bases, and 10 bases separated the two germline ends. CDR1 SGHDT and CDR2 YYEEEE come from the germline V gene. CDR3 DNA sequence: TGTGCCAGCAGCGCCTGGACTCTGAACACTGAAGCTTTCTTT. Encoded protein: CASSAWTLNTEAFF.